The present T cell receptor beta chain was sequenced within a study of cytomegalovirus exposure and HLA in healthy donors. The overall study: Caucasian-associated ancestry cluster membership applied to about 80% of over 350 genotyped donors.

Study findings and constraints: CMV antigen specificity was confirmed in vitro for a few CMV-associated chains.

This CDR3 is built from 13 residues. The V gene end was trimmed by 4 bases and the J gene end by 6 bases; junction bases not matched to a gene: 3. The germline V gene encodes CDR1 GTSNPN and CDR2 SVGIG (reference sequence). Points on this clone: Its specificity is unknown.

Primers for the PCR totalled 60 Vbeta and 13 Jbeta. Sequenced by immunoSEQ multiplex PCR; TCRdb stores in-frame clones only, minus some. The sample carries over 35,000 clones, about 80% recorded once. The receptor's source is a man under 40 in good health and CMV-seronegative. The chain employs TRBV30 and TRBJ2-3, with 11 bases that match TRBD2. The sequenced sample was PBMCs. Written as DNA, the CDR3 is TGTGCCTGGATACTAGCGGGAGACGATACGCAGTATTTT. Translating it yields CAWILAGDDTQYF.